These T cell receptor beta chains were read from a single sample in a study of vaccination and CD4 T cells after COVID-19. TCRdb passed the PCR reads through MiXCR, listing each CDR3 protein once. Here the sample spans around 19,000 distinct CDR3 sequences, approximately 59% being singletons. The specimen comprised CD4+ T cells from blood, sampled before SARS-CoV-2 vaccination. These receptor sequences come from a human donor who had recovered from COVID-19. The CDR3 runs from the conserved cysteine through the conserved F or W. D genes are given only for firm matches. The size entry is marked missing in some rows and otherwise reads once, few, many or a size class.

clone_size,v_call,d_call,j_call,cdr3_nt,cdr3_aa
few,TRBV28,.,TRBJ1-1,TGTGCCTCCCGGGACACCTTGAACACTGAAGCTTTCTTT,CASRDTLNTEAFF
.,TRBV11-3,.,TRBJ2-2,TGTGCCAGCAGCTTAGGGTATGGGCGAGAGAACACCGGGGAGCTGTTTTTT,CASSLGYGRENTGELFF
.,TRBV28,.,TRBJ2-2,TGTGCGCCGTCCAGGGAGCTGTTTTTT,CAPSRELFF
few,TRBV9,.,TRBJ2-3,TGTGCCAGCGGGGGGAGTGCAGATACGCAGTATTTT,CASGGSADTQYF
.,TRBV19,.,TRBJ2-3,TGTGCCAGTAGTGCGGACTTCACAGATACGCAGTATTTT,CASSADFTDTQYF
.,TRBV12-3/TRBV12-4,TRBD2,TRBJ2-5,TGTGCCAGCACCCGACGGGGGGGGGAGACCCAGTACTTC,CASTRRGGETQYF
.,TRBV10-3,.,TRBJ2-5,TGTGCCATCAGCCCCACTGGCGATCCCCGGGAGACCCAGTACTTC,CAISPTGDPRETQYF
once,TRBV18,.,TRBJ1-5,TGTGCCAGCTCAGCCTCTGGTCATCAGCCCCAGCATTTT,CASSASGHQPQHF
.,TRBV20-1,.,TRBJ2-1,TGCAGTGCTAGAGAGCTTGGGGGCCTACCCTCCTCCTACAATGAGCAGTTCTTC,CSARELGGLPSSYNEQFF
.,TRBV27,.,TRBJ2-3,TGTGCCAGCAGTCCGCGGACTACCCGGTCCACAGATACGCAGTATTTT,CASSPRTTRSTDTQYF
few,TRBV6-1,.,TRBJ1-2,TGTGCCAGCACCAAAGGGACACATAACTATGGCTACACCTTC,CASTKGTHNYGYTF
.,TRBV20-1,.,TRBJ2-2,TGCAGTGCTAGAGATTACAGGGCGAACACCGGGGAGCTGTTTTTT,CSARDYRANTGELFF
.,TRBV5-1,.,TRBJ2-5,TGCGCCAGCAGCTTGGACGGGGCGTCCCAAGAGACCCAGTACTTC,CASSLDGASQETQYF
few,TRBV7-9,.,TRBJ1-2,TGTGCCAGCAGCTTAGTTGGGTCGGGCTATGGCTACACCTTC,CASSLVGSGYGYTF
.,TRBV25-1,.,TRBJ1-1,TGTGCCAGCAGTTTTTGGGGCACTGAAGCTTTCTTT,CASSFWGTEAFF
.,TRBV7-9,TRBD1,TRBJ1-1,TGTGCCAGCAGCAAAACAGGGGAGTATGAAGCTTTCTTT,CASSKTGEYEAFF
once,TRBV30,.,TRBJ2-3,TGTGCCTGGAGTCTACAGGGTCTAGATACGCAGTATTTT,CAWSLQGLDTQYF
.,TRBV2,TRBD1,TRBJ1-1,TGTGCCAGCAGTGAAGAGGTAACCGGGACAGCTGGCTTCAACACTGAAGCTTTCTTT,CASSEEVTGTAGFNTEAFF
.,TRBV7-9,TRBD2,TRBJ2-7,TGTGCCAGCAGCTTCGGTCTAGCGGCCTACGAGCAGTACTTC,CASSFGLAAYEQYF
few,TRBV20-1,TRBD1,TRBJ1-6,TGCAGTGCTCAGCCGGGACAGGGGGATTCACCCCTCCACTTT,CSAQPGQGDSPLHF
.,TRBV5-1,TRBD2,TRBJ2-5,TGCGCCAGCAGCTTCACCGGACTAGCGGGACAAGAGACCCAGTACTTC,CASSFTGLAGQETQYF
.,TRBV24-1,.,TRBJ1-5,TGTGCCACCAGTGGCGGCAGGGTCTCAGCCCAGCATTTT,CATSGGRVSAQHF
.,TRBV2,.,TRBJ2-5,TGTGCCAGCAAGGGGGTCAACCTGGAGACCCAGTACTTC,CASKGVNLETQYF
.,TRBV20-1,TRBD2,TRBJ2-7,TGCAGTGCTAGCGGAAAGGGCGGGGGATCCTACGAGCAGTACTTC,CSASGKGGGSYEQYF
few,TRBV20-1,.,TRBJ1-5,TGCAGTGCTAGAGACAGGTACAATCAGCCCCAGCATTTT,CSARDRYNQPQHF
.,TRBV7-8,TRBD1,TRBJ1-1,TGTGCCAGCAGCTTAATGAGGCAAGGGGGCCGCATGAACACTGAAGCTTTCTTT,CASSLMRQGGRMNTEAFF
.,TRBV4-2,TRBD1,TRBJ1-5,TGTGCCAGCAGCCAAACCGCTACAGGGGGAAATCAGCCCCAGCATTTT,CASSQTATGGNQPQHF
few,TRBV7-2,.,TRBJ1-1,TGTGCCAGCAGCTTGGCCGGCCGGAACACTGAAGCTTTCTTT,CASSLAGRNTEAFF
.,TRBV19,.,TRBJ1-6,TGTGCCAGTAGTTCGGGGTCACCCCTCCACTTT,CASSSGSPLHF
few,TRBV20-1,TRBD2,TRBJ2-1,TGCAGTCCCGGACTAGCGGGACACAATGAGCAGTTCTTC,CSPGLAGHNEQFF
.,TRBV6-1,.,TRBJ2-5,TGTGCCAGTTCTAGCGACTGGGGAGAAGAGACCCAGTACTTC,CASSSDWGEETQYF
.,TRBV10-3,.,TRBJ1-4,TGTGCCATCAGTGAGTCGGGGCTTCGGGAAAAACTGTTTTTT,CAISESGLREKLFF
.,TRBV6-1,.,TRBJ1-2,TGTGCCAGCAGTCCCAGGGACTCGTGGGGCTACACCTTC,CASSPRDSWGYTF
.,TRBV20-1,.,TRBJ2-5,TGCAGTGCCGAAGAGACCCAGTACTTC,CSAEETQYF
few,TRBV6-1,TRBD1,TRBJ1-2,TGTGCCAGCAGTGAATGGGACAGGGGTGGCTACACCTTC,CASSEWDRGGYTF
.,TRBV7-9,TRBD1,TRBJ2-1,TGTGCCAGCAGCTACTGGGGACAGGGGTTCGATGAGCAGTTCTTC,CASSYWGQGFDEQFF
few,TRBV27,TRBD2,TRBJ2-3,TGTGCCAGCAGTTTCTCGCTAGCGGGAGATACGCAGTATTTT,CASSFSLAGDTQYF